This is a list of T cell receptor beta chains from one sample in a study of shared clonotypes between healthy human individuals. Measured with immunoSEQ multiplex PCR; TCRdb has only the in-frame clones, and not every one. The repertoire holds about 490,000 clones, with 76% as singletons. The sequenced sample consisted of PBMCs. Receptor source: a woman aged 35 to 49 in good health. Some clones in this sample may be carry-over from other donors' samples. Each CDR3 is given without its conserved first and last residue. The D gene is left open where the match is weak.

D gene	J gene	V gene	CDR3 protein
TRBD1	TRBJ1-2	TRBV2	ASSEGGTGWLYGYT
TRBD1	TRBJ1-4	TRBV6-1	ASRRQGGEEKLF
.	TRBJ2-1	TRBV28	AGSYPHRGSYNEQF
.	TRBJ1-3	TRBV28	ASSSAGYSGNTIY
.	TRBJ2-5	TRBV9	ASSVGLVGTETQY
TRBD2	TRBJ2-1	TRBV6-6	ASRGGAGASYNEQF
TRBD1	TRBJ1-2	TRBV27	ASPGQNYGYT
.	TRBJ1-5	TRBV7-6	ASSSRQGGNQPQH
.	TRBJ2-7	TRBV13	ASSFDQYEQY
.	TRBJ2-5	TRBV7-3	ASSLRPGETQY
.	TRBJ2-1	TRBV9	ASSVGGRVSYNEQF
TRBD1	TRBJ2-7	TRBV27	ASKTTTGVSYEQY
TRBD2	TRBJ2-7	TRBV4-3	ASSQDGLAGVYEQY
.	TRBJ2-1	TRBV5-4	ASSPWGGDRGYEQF
.	TRBJ2-7	TRBV19	ASSPGPGTYEQY
.	TRBJ2-7	TRBV6-1	ASRGPAGESYEQY
.	TRBJ2-4	TRBV5-1	ASSLDGQPGNIQY
.	TRBJ2-1	TRBV7-9	ASSLAGVGEQF
.	TRBJ2-1	TRBV6-4	ASSVGSSDYNEQF
.	TRBJ1-6	TRBV30	AWSGTSNWALH
.	TRBJ1-6	TRBV19	ASTGQACNSPLH
TRBD1	TRBJ2-7	TRBV7-6	ASSEGQGAGEQY
.	TRBJ1-2	TRBV5-4	ASSLGTPVGYGYT
.	TRBJ2-3	TRBV7-7	ASSFGGGRGTDTQY
.	TRBJ2-2	TRBV10-2	ASRSSGARGELF
.	TRBJ1-2	TRBV5-1	ASSLWVQGNYGYT
.	TRBJ1-5	TRBV4-3	ASSQVHIPNQPQH